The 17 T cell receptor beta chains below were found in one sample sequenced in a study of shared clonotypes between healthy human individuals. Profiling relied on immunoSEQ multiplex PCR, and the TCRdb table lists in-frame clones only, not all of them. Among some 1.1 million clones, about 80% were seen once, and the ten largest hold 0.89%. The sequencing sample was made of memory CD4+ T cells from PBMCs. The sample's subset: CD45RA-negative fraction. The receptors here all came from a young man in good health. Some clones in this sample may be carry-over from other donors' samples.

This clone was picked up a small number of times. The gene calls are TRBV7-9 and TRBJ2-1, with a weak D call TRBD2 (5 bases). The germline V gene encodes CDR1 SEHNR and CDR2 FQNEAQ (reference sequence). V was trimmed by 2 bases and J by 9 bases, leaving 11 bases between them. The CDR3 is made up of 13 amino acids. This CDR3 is CASSLPSSSEQFF. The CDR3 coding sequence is TGTGCCAGCAGCTTACCCTCTAGCAGTGAGCAGTTCTTC.

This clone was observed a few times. CDR3 bases: TGCGCCAGCAGCTTAGAGGGGGCGATAACTGAAGCTTTCTTT. Its protein is CASSLEGAITEAFF. This chain uses TRBV5-1 with TRBJ1-1; 7 bases agree with TRBD1. The CDR3 length is 14 residues. Unmatched junction bases numbered 6, after V lost 2 bases and J lost 5 bases. Per the germline V gene, CDR1 is SGHRS and CDR2 is YFSETQ.

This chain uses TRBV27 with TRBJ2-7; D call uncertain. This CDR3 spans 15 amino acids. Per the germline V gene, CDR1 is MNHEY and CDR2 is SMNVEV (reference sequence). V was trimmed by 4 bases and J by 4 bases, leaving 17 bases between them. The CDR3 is CASSSYRGGNYEQYF. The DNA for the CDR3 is TGTGCCAGCAGTTCCTATCGAGGCGGAAATTACGAGCAGTACTTC.

The CDR3 protein is CASSSWRTNEKLFF. CDR3 coding DNA: TGTGCCAGCAGTTCCTGGCGAACTAATGAAAAACTGTTTTTT. V and J are TRBV5-6 and TRBJ1-4, with D unresolved. The length of the CDR3 is 14 residues. The germline gives CDR1 SGHDT, CDR2 YYEEEE. V gave up 5 bases and J gave up 1 base, with 9 bases separating them.

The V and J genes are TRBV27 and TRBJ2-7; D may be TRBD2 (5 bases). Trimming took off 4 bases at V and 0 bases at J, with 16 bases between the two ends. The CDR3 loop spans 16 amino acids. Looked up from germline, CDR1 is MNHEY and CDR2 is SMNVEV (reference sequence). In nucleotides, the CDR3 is TGTGCCAGCAGTTCCGCTCCGCGGGTTAGCTCCTACGAGCAGTACTTC. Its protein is CASSSAPRVSSYEQYF.

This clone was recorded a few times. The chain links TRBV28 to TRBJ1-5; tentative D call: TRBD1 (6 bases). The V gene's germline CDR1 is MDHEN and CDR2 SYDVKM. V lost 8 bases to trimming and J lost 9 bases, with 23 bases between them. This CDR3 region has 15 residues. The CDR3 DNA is TGTGCCAGCCGATACGGGACACACCGAACGGCGCCCCAGCATTTT. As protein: CASRYGTHRTAPQHF.

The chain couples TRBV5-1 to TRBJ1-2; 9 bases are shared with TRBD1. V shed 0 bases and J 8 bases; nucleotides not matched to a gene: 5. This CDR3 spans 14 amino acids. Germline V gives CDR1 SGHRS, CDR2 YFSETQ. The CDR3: CASSLGDRAPGYTF. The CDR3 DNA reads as TGCGCCAGCAGCTTGGGGGACAGGGCACCCGGCTACACCTTC.

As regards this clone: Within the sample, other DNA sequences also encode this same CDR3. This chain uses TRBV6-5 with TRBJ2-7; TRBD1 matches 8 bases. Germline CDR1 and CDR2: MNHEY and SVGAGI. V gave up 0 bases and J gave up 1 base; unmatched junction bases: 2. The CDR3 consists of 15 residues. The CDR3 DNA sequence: TGTGCCAGCAGTTACTCCAACAGGGGGTCCTACGAGCAGTACTTC. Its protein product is CASSYSNRGSYEQYF.

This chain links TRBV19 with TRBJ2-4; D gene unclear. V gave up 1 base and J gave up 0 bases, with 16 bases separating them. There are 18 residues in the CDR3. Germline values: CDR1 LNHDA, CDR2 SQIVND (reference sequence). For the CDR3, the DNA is TGTGCCAGTAGTATAGGAAGATCCCCCGGGCCAGCCAAAAACATTCAGTACTTC. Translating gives CASSIGRSPGPAKNIQYF.

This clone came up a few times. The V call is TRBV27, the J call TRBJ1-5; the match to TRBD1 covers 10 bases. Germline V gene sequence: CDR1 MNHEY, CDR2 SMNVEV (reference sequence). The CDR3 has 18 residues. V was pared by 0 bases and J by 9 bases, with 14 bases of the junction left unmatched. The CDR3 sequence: CASSLSFPGTGEQRPQHF. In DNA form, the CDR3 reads TGTGCCAGCAGTTTATCGTTCCCCGGGACAGGGGAACAGCGGCCCCAGCATTTT.

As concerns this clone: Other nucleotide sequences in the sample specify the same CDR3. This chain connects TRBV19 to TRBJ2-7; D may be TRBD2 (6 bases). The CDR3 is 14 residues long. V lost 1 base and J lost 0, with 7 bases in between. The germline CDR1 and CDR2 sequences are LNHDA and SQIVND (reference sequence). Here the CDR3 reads CASSIGGNSYEQYF. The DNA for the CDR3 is TGTGCCAGTAGTATAGGCGGGAACTCCTACGAGCAGTACTTC.

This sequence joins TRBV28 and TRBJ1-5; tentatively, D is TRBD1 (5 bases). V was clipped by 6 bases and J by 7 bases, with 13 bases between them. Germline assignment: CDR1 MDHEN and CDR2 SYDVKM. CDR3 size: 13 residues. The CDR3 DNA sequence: TGTGCCAGCAGGTCTCCCGGGGGGCAGCCCCAGCATTTT. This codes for CASRSPGGQPQHF. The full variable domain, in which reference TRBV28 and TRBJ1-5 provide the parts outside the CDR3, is DVKVTQSSRYLVKRTGEKVFLECVQDMDHENMFWYRQDPGLGLRLIYFSYDVKMKEKGDIPEGYSVSREKKERFSLILESASTNQTSMYLCASRSPGGQPQHFGDGTRLSIL.

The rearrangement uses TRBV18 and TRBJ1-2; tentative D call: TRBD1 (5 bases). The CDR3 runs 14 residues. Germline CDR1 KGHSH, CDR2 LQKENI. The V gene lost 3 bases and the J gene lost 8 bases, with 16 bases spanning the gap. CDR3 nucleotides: TGTGCCAGCTCACCTCGAGGCGGGGGTGAGGGCTACACCTTC. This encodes CASSPRGGGEGYTF. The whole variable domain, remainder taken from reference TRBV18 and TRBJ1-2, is NAGVMQNPRHLVRRRGQEARLRCSPMKGHSHVYWYRQLPEEGLKFMVYLQKENIIDESGMPKERFSAEFPKEGPSILRIQQVVRGDSAAYFCASSPRGGGEGYTFGSGTRLTVV.

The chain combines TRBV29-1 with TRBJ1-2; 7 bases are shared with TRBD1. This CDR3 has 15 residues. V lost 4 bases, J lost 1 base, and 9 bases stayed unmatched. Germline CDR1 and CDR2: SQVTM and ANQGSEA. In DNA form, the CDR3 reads TGCAGCGTTGCCCCCGGGACAGACGTTAACTATGGCTACACCTTC. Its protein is CSVAPGTDVNYGYTF.

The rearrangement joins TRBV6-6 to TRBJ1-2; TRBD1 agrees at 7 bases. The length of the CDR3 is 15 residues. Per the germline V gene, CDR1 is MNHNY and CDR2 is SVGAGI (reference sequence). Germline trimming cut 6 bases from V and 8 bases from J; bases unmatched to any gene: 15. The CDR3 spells CASSPQDRVAWGYTF. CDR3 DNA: TGTGCCAGCAGCCCACAAGACAGGGTAGCATGGGGCTACACCTTC.

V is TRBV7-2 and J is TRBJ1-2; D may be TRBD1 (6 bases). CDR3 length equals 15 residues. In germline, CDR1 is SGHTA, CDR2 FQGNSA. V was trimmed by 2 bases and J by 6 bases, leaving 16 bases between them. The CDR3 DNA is TGTGCCAGCAGCTTAAAACCCGGGACACACAATGGCTACACCTTC. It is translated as CASSLKPGTHNGYTF. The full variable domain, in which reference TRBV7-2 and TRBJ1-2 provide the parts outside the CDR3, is GAGVSQSPSNKVTEKGKDVELRCDPISGHTALYWYRQSLGQGLEFLIYFQGNSAPDKSGLPSDRFSAERTGGSVSTLTIQRTQQEDSAVYLCASSLKPGTHNGYTFGSGTRLTVV.

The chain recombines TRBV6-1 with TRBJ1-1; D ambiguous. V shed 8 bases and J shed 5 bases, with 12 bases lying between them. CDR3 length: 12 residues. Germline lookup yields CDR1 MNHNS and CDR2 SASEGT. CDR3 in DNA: TGTGCCAGCCTTCTCGGGGTAACTGAAGCTTTCTTT. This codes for CASLLGVTEAFF.